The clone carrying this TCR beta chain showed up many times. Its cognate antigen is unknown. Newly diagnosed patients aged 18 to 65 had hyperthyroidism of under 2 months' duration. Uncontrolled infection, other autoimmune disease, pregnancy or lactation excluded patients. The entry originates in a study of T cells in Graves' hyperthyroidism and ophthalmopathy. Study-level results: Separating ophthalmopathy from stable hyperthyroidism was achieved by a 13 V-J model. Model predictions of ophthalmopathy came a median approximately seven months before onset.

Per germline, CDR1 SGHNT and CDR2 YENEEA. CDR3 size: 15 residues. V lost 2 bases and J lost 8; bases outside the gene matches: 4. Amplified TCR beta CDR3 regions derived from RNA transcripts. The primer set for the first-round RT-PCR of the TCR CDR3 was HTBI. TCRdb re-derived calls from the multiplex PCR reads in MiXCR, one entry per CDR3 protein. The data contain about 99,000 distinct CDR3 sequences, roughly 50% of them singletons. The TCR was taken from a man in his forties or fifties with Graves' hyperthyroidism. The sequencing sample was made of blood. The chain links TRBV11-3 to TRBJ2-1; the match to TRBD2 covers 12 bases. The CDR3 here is CASSLLAGGPYEQFF. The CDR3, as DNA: TGTGCCAGCAGCTTACTAGCGGGAGGGCCTTATGAGCAGTTCTTC.